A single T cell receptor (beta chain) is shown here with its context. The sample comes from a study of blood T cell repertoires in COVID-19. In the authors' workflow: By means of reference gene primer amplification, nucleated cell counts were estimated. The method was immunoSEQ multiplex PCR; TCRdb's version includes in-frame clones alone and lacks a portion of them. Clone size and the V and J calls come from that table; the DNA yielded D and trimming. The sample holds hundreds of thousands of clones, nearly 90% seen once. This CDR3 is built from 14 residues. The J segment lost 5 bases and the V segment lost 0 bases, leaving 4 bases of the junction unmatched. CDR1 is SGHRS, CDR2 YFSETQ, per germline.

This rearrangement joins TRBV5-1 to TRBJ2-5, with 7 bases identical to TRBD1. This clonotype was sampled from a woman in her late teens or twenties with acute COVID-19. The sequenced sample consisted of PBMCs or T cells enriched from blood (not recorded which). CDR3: CASSLEGAWETQYF. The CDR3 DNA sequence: TGCGCCAGCAGCTTGGAGGGGGCTTGGGAGACCCAGTACTTC.